This TCR beta chain was captured in a study of identical twins. The study, taken as a whole, reports: Out-of-frame beta sequences exhibited a weaker degree of excess twin sharing. In zero-insertion analyses, partial confounding could arise from invariant MAIT and iNKT cells.

Via MiXCR, TCRdb re-called the 5' RACE reads, giving one row per CDR3 protein. This table has some 330,000 distinct CDR3 sequences, roughly 9% appearing once. This clonotype was counted ten times or more. Its specificity is not known. A read error may account for a junction end that differs from germline. Per the germline V gene, CDR1 is SQVTM and CDR2 is ANQGSEA. The CDR3 sequence is 12 residues long. The chain has TRBV29-1 and TRBJ2-7, with unresolved D. Sequencing was done on a sample of naive T cells sorted from blood. The TCR comes from a woman in her forties or fifties in good health. The CDR3 nucleotides read TGCACCGTTGGGGAAGACAACTACGAGCAGTACTTC. It specifies CTVGEDNYEQYF.